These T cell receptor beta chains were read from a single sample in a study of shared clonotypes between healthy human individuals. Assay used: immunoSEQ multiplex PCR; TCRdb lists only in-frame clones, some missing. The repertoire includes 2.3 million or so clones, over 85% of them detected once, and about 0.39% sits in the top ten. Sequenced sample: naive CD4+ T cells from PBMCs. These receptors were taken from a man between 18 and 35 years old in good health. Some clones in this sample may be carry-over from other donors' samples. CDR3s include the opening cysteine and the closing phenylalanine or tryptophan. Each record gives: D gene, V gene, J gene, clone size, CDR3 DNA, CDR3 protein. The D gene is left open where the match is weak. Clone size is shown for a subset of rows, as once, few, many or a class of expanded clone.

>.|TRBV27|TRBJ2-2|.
TGTGCCAGCAGTTTGAACAGGGCCGGGGAGCTGTTTTTT
CASSLNRAGELFF
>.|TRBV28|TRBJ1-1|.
TGTGCCAGCAGTCCCAGGGCATTGAACACTGAAGCTTTCTTT
CASSPRALNTEAFF
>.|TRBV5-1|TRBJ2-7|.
TGCGCCAGCAGCTTGGCCTTGACAGGGAGGGCCTACGAGCAGTACTTC
CASSLALTGRAYEQYF
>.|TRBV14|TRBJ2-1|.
TGTGCCAGCAGCCAAGATGAGGCGTTAGGTGAGCAGTTCTTC
CASSQDEALGEQFF
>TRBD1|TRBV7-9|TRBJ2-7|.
TGTGCCAGCAGCTTATATTTTGGTGGAGACAGGGCCTCCTACGAGCAGTACTTC
CASSLYFGGDRASYEQYF
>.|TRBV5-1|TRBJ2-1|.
TGCGCCAGCAGCTTGGGCCAGACATCCTACAATGAGCAGTTCTTC
CASSLGQTSYNEQFF
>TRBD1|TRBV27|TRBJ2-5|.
TGTGCCAGCAGTCTCCAGGGGGCGAGGGAAGAGACCCAGTACTTC
CASSLQGAREETQYF
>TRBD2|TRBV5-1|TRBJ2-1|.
TGCGCCAGCAGCCCAGCCGGGACTAGGGATGAGCAGTTCTTC
CASSPAGTRDEQFF
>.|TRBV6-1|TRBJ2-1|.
TGTGCCAGCAGGGGCGGCCCCTACAATGAGCAGTTCTTC
CASRGGPYNEQFF
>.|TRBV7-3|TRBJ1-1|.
TGTGCCAGCAGCTTTTCCCCGTTGAACACTGAAGCTTTCTTT
CASSFSPLNTEAFF
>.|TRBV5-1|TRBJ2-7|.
TGCGCCAGCAGCTTGGGCATGGTCGCCTACGAGCAGTACTTC
CASSLGMVAYEQYF
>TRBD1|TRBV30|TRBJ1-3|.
TGTGCCTGGAGCCAGGGGGCCTACTCTGGAAACACCATATATTTT
CAWSQGAYSGNTIYF
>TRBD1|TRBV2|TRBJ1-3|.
TGTGCCAGCAGCGTCGGGACAGCCTCTGGAAACACCATATATTTT
CASSVGTASGNTIYF
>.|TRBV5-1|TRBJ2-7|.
TGCGCCAGCAGCTTCGGGTCCCCATCTTACGAGCAGTACTTC
CASSFGSPSYEQYF
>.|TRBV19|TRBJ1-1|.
TGTGCCAGTAGGACAGGTCAAAACACTGAAGCTTTCTTT
CASRTGQNTEAFF
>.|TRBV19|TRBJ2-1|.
TGTGCCAGTACCCAAGCGCGGGGAGGATACAATGAGCAGTTCTTC
CASTQARGGYNEQFF
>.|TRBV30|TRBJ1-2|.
TGTGCCTGGAATTCGGGAGCTAACTATGGCTACACCTTC
CAWNSGANYGYTF
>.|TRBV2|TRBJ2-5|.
TGTGCCAGCAAATTCATCGTGCCGGGGGAGACCCAGTACTTC
CASKFIVPGETQYF
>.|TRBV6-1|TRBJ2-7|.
TGTGCCAGCAGTGTCCATGGTGAGGCGTACGAGCAGTACTTC
CASSVHGEAYEQYF
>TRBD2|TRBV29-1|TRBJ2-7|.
TGCAGCGTAGCCGGGACTAGCGGGAGGGAGAACTCCTACGAGCAGTACTTC
CSVAGTSGRENSYEQYF
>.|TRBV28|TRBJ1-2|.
TGTGCCAGCAGAGAAAATCTCCGGGGGGCCAGCTATGGCTACACCTTC
CASRENLRGASYGYTF
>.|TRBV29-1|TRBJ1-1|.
TGCAGCGTTGGGCCAGGGGTAAGGACTGAAGCTTTCTTT
CSVGPGVRTEAFF
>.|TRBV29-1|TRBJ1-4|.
TGCAGCGTAGTCTCGCGCGAAAATGAAAAACTGTTTTTT
CSVVSRENEKLFF
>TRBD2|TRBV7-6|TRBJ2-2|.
TGTGCCAGCAGCTTCAGGCTAGCGGTGAACACCGGGGAGCTGTTTTTT
CASSFRLAVNTGELFF
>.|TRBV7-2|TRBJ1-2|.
TGTGCCAGCAGCCCTCAAAGGGACTTCTATGGCTACACCTTC
CASSPQRDFYGYTF
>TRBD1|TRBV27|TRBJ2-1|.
TGTGCCAGCAGACAACGGACAGGGAACAATGAGCAGTTCTTC
CASRQRTGNNEQFF
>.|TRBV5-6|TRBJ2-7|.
TGTGCCAGCAGCTTGGTAGATACCTACGAGCAGTACTTC
CASSLVDTYEQYF
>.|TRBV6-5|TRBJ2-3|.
TGTGCCAGCAGTTACTCGGGCCACAGGGCTGATACGCAGTATTTT
CASSYSGHRADTQYF
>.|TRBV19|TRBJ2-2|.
TGTGCCAGTAAGAGGGGGGGCACCGGGGAGCTGTTTTTT
CASKRGGTGELFF
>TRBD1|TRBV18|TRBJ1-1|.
TGTGCCAGCTCACCGTTTGACAGGGAGGTCGGAACTGAAGCTTTCTTT
CASSPFDREVGTEAFF
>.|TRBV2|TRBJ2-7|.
TGTGCCAGCAGTTCCCAGGGGCCCGCCTACGAGCAGTACTTC
CASSSQGPAYEQYF
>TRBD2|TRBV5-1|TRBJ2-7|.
TGTGCCAGCAGCTTGGTATCTAGCGGGAGGGCCCAGTACTTC
CASSLVSSGRAQYF
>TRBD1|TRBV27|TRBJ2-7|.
TGTGCCAGCACCCGGGACAGGGACTCCTACGAGCAGTACTTC
CASTRDRDSYEQYF
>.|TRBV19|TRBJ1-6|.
TGTGCCAGTAGGCACCCGTCCTCACCTTATAATTCACCCCTCCACTTT
CASRHPSSPYNSPLHF
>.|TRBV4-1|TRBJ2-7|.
TGCGCCAGCAGCCAAGAGGCGGGTTCCTACGAGCAGTACTTC
CASSQEAGSYEQYF
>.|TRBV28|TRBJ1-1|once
TGTGCCAGCAGTGGTCGAACCGGGCTAGGCACTGAAGCTTTCTTT
CASSGRTGLGTEAFF
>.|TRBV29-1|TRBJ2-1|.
TGCAGCGTTGATGGGGTAACCTACAATGAGCAGTTCTTC
CSVDGVTYNEQFF
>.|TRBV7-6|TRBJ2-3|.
TGTGCCAGCAGCGTACAGGGTTTAGGATATACAGATACGCAGTATTTT
CASSVQGLGYTDTQYF
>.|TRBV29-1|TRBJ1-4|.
TGCAGCGTTTTGGGCGAGGCGGAAAAACTGTTTTTT
CSVLGEAEKLFF
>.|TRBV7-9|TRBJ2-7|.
TGTGCCAGCAGCTTCACTGGGCTAGCAGGGGAGCAGTACTTC
CASSFTGLAGEQYF
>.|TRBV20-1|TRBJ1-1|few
TGCAGTGCTAGGACGCACACTGAAGCTTTCTTT
CSARTHTEAFF
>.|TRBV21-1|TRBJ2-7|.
TGTGCCAGCAGCAAAAAAAAGGGACTAGCGGGAATATCCGCCTCCTACGAGCAGTACTTC
CASSKKKGLAGISASYEQYF
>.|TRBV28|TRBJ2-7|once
TGTGCCAGTACCGGGACCCATGACTCCTACGAGCAGTACTTC
CASTGTHDSYEQYF
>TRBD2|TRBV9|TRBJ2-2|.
TGTGCCAGCAGCCCCCTAGGACTAGCGGGAGTTCTGTTTTTT
CASSPLGLAGVLFF
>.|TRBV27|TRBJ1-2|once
TGTGCCAGCAGTTTATCGGGGGCGCTTTATGGCTACACCTTC
CASSLSGALYGYTF
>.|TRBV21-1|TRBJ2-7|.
TGTGCCAGCAGCAACCGGGACAGGCTCCACGAGCAGTACTTC
CASSNRDRLHEQYF
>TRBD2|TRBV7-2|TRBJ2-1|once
TGTGCCACCTTCCGCGGGGGAAGCGCCAATGAGCAGTTCTTC
CATFRGGSANEQFF
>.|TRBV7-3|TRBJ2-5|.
TGTGCCAGCAGCTTAAGAGGGGAAGGAGAGACCCAGTACTTC
CASSLRGEGETQYF
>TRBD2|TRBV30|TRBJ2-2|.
TGTGCCTGGAGTTCGGTAGCGGGAGCCGGGGAGCTGTTTTTT
CAWSSVAGAGELFF
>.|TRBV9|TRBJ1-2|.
TGTGCCAGCATGGCCCAGGGAGTAGGGGGCTACACCTTC
CASMAQGVGGYTF
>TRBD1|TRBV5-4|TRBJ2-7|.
TGTGCCAGCAGCCAGGAGGGACAGGGGTTTAACGAGCAGTACTTC
CASSQEGQGFNEQYF
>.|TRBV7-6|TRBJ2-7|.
TGTGCCAGCAGCTTAGTTCCGGGTCCCAGCTACGAGCAGTACTTC
CASSLVPGPSYEQYF